The clone carrying this TCR beta chain was seen only a few times. As yet, its antigen is unknown. Compared with germline, one end of the junction differs, possibly owing to a read error. These data originate in a study of early T cells in non-severe SARS-CoV-2 infection. In the study overall: Bulk RNA isolated from unsorted whole blood underwent sequencing; chains were not paired.

Notes on the study in general: VDJdb matching skewed toward anti-spike CD8 responses, missing private and CD4 specificities.

As part of library construction, unique molecular identifiers were attached to individual cDNA molecules. In TCRdb, the 5' RACE reads were re-called with MiXCR into one record per CDR3 protein. The table lists around 94,000 distinct CDR3 sequences, less than 15% of them singletons, with roughly 6.3% in the top ten. The CDR3 covers 14 residues. The germline CDR1 and CDR2 sequences are SGHTA and FQGTGA. Source material: whole blood. This chain links TRBV7-3 with TRBJ1-1; D is perhaps TRBD1 (5 bases). This TCR came from an adult who was a healthcare worker with PCR-confirmed SARS-CoV-2 infection or an uninfected control (not recorded which). CDR3 sequence (DNA): TGTGTCAGCAGTATCGACAGAGGCGACACTGAAGCTTTCTTT. It codes for CVSSIDRGDTEAFF.